The present T cell receptor (beta chain) was sequenced within a study of T cell changes during pregnancy in multiple sclerosis. The table came from immunoSEQ multiplex PCR; TCRdb's copy has only in-frame clones and leaves some out. The data hold about 40,000 clones, with approximately 92% observed a single time. The germline V gene encodes CDR1 MNHEY and CDR2 SMNVEV (reference sequence). Germline trimming cut 6 bases from V and 5 bases from J; bases unmatched to any gene: 12. The CDR3 is 18 residues long. This sequence was found in a female donor with multiple sclerosis, enrolled in a pregnancy study. This chain uses TRBV27 with TRBJ2-2, with 13 bases aligning to TRBD2. The sequencing used CD4+ T cells from peripheral blood mononuclear cells, collected in the third trimester of pregnancy. In DNA, the CDR3 is TGTGCCAGCAGGGGCCCGGGACTAGCGGGATGGTATACCGGGGAGCTGTTTTTT. Translating gives CASRGPGLAGWYTGELFF.